Given below is one TCR beta chain in context. This record belongs to a study of blood T cell repertoires in COVID-19. Study context: The United States, Italy and Spain were the sources of the acute and convalescent COVID-19 samples. T cells, B-cell-depleted T cells, or PBMCs supplied cDNA or gDNA.

Libraries were prepared by immunoSEQ multiplex PCR; TCRdb keeps only in-frame clonotypes and omits some of them. The sample carries approximately 250,000 clones, around 88% recorded once. Trimming took off 4 bases at V and 2 bases at J, with 10 bases between the two ends. The CDR3 covers 13 residues. Germline V gene data show CDR1 as SGHDT and CDR2 as YYEEEE. This receptor was identified in a man younger than 40 with active or convalescent COVID-19. The chain joins TRBV5-6 to TRBJ2-7; the D is unclear. The sequencing input was peripheral blood. In nucleotides, the CDR3 is TGTGCCAGCAGCCTTCTCGGAGCCTACGAGCAGTACTTC. It is translated as CASSLLGAYEQYF.